This T cell receptor beta chain was sequenced during a study of T cells and Merkel cell carcinoma outcomes. Study-level findings and limits: Merkel cell carcinoma outcomes were reportedly predicted by repertoire and T-cell density.

The CDR3 consists of 16 residues. The germline V gene has CDR1 KGHSH and CDR2 LQKENI. V shed 6 bases and J 9 bases; nucleotides not matched to a gene: 13. TCRdb's table, derived via immunoSEQ multiplex PCR, lists solely in-frame clones and lacks some. There are 9,000 or so clones in the sample; approximately 80% occur only once, and around 2.4% lies in the top ten. This clone was detected a few times. As yet, its antigen is unknown. The rearrangement links TRBV18 to TRBJ2-1; TRBD2 agrees at 11 bases. This clonotype originated in a human donor with Merkel cell carcinoma. Specimen: tumor tissue from Merkel cell carcinoma. CDR3 in amino acids: CASSSQPTSGVIEQFF. DNA of the CDR3: TGTGCCAGCTCCTCCCAACCGACTAGCGGGGTGATTGAGCAGTTCTTC.